The 30 T cell receptor beta chains reported below all come from one sample, sequenced in a study of OX40 agonist ivuxolimab in advanced cancers. Assay: immunoSEQ multiplex PCR; the TCRdb copy retains only in-frame clones and omits some. Of approximately 23,000 clones listed, approximately 80% are singletons. The specimen comprised CD4+ or CD8+ T cells sorted from blood, sampled in a trial of the OX40 agonist ivuxolimab. The receptors originated from an adult with an advanced solid tumor such as melanoma, head and neck, liver or kidney cancer.

The V call is TRBV4-3, the J call TRBJ2-7; 11 bases align to TRBD1. Germline-derived CDR1 and CDR2 are LGHNA and YSLEER. This CDR3 contains 16 residues. With V trimmed by 0 bases and J by 4 bases, 5 bases remained unmatched. DNA of the CDR3: TGCGCCAGCAGCCAAGATAGGACAGGGGGCGCGTACGAGCAGTACTTC. It codes for CASSQDRTGGAYEQYF.

In its sample, this clone was seen a few times. The chain employs TRBV10-1 and TRBJ2-3; D perhaps matches TRBD2 (5 bases). In germline, CDR1 is WNHNN, CDR2 SYGVQD (reference sequence). V lost 3 bases and J 4 bases, leaving 11 bases between the germline ends. CDR3 length: 14 residues. The CDR3 sequence is CASSDVRDSDTQYF. As DNA, the CDR3 is TGCGCCAGCAGTGACGTTCGGGATTCAGATACGCAGTATTTT.

The rearrangement joins TRBV10-2 to TRBJ2-7; no clear D gene. Germline CDR1 and CDR2: WSHSY and SAAADI. V was pared by 2 bases and J by 3 bases, with 11 bases between. The CDR3 extends over 14 amino acids. DNA for the CDR3: TGCGCCAGCAGTGAGGGGTTAGCTAGCTACGAGCAGTACTTC. This translates into CASSEGLASYEQYF.

The chain is built from TRBV19 and TRBJ2-2; unclear D gene. The CDR3 runs 15 residues. V dropped 8 bases and J dropped 6 bases, with 19 bases sitting between them. Germline lookup yields CDR1 LNHDA and CDR2 SQIVND (reference sequence). The CDR3 loop is CASFNIFDRAGELFF. The CDR3 DNA is TGTGCCAGTTTTAACATTTTCGATAGGGCCGGGGAGCTGTTTTTT.

The chain is built from TRBV9 and TRBJ1-3; D might be TRBD1 (5 bases). The CDR3 is 15 residues long. The V end lost 4 bases, the J end lost 0 bases, and 11 bases lay between the germline ends. Germline V CDR1 and CDR2: SGDLS, YYNGEE. As DNA, the CDR3 is TGTGCCAGCAGCAACCCAGGGAGCTCTGGAAACACCATATATTTT. Translating gives CASSNPGSSGNTIYF.

The chain links TRBV4-3 to TRBJ2-1; no clear D gene. V was cut by 8 bases and J by 7 bases, with 18 bases left in between. From germline, CDR1 is LGHNA and CDR2 YSLEER. The CDR3 has 14 amino acids. This CDR3 reads CASAAGVGSNEQFF. CDR3 DNA sequence: TGCGCCAGCGCAGCTGGGGTAGGGTCGAATGAGCAGTTCTTC.

The chain recombines TRBV11-2 with TRBJ1-5, with D hard to call. V was trimmed by 8 bases and J by 7 bases, leaving 3 bases between them. Germline V CDR1 and CDR2: SGHAT, FQNNGV. CDR3 length: 9 amino acids. This CDR3 is CASGQPQHF. Here the CDR3 DNA reads TGTGCCAGCGGACAGCCCCAGCATTTT.

This chain uses TRBV4-3 with TRBJ2-3; tentatively, D is TRBD1 (6 bases). V was clipped by 1 base and J by 1 base, with 18 bases between them. Germline-derived CDR1 and CDR2 are LGHNA and YSLEER. This CDR3 region has 18 residues. The CDR3 coding sequence is TGCGCCAGCAGCCAAGGTTACAGGGAGATAGAAGGCACAGATACGCAGTATTTT. Its translation: CASSQGYREIEGTDTQYF.

V and J are TRBV29-1 and TRBJ2-7; tentatively, D is TRBD2 (5 bases). The length of the CDR3 is 16 residues. Deletions cut 0 bases from V and 0 bases from J, with 15 bases between. Looked up from germline, CDR1 is SQVTM and CDR2 is ANQGSEA. The CDR3 sequence: CSVEDGMGYSSYEQYF. DNA of the CDR3: TGCAGCGTTGAAGACGGGATGGGTTACAGCTCCTACGAGCAGTACTTC.

This chain connects TRBV9 to TRBJ2-2; perhaps TRBD1 as D (6 bases). Trimming left V 4 bases short and J 2 bases short, with 15 bases between. This CDR3 region has 16 residues. Germline V gives CDR1 SGDLS, CDR2 YYNGEE. The CDR3 sequence: CASSPGGGLNTGELFF. CDR3 bases: TGTGCCAGCAGCCCGGGTGGGGGCCTTAACACCGGGGAGCTGTTTTTT.

The J gene is TRBJ2-7, the V gene TRBV6-6; 8 nucleotides align to TRBD1. The V segment lost 0 bases and the J segment 5 bases; nucleotides outside the gene matches: 3. The CDR3 covers 14 residues. Germline V gene lookup returns CDR1 MNHNY and CDR2 SVGAGI (reference sequence). This chain's CDR3 is CASSYSDRVDEQYF. In DNA form, the CDR3 reads TGTGCCAGCAGTTACTCGGACAGGGTAGACGAGCAGTACTTC.

The chain employs TRBV5-1 and TRBJ2-5; D may match TRBD1 or TRBD2 (5 bases each). The CDR3 is made up of 16 amino acids. Trimming pared 4 bases from V and 5 bases from J, leaving 21 bases between. Germline CDR1 SGHRS, CDR2 YFSETQ. CDR3 in DNA: TGCGCCAGCAGCGGGACCTCGGGTAGGAGCTCGGAGACCCAGTACTTC. It is translated as CASSGTSGRSSETQYF.

This chain uses TRBV19 with TRBJ1-5; 8 bases match TRBD1. CDR3 length equals 18 residues. Germline-derived CDR1 and CDR2 are LNHDA and SQIVND (reference sequence). J lost 1 base, V lost 9 bases, and 17 bases had no gene match. CDR3 protein: CASNPDREKWASNQPQHF. CDR3 bases: TGTGCCAGCAATCCGGACAGGGAAAAGTGGGCAAGCAATCAGCCCCAGCATTTT.

The V and J genes are TRBV27 and TRBJ2-7; the D is unclear. The germline V and J ends were trimmed by 2 bases and 2 bases, with 7 bases remaining between them. Germline CDR1 MNHEY, CDR2 SMNVEV (reference sequence). The CDR3 length is 13 residues. The CDR3 DNA sequence: TGTGCCAGCAGTTTACTGGGTACCTACGAGCAGTACTTC. Its translation: CASSLLGTYEQYF.

The chain links TRBV10-1 to TRBJ2-1; weak D call: TRBD1 (5 bases). The ends were cut back, 2 bases at V and 8 bases at J, with 13 bases in the middle. CDR3 length equals 14 residues. Germline CDR1 is WNHNN and CDR2 is SYGVQD (reference sequence). Here the CDR3 DNA reads TGCGCCAGCAGTGAGGGCGCAGGGATGGATGAGCAGTTCTTC. This codes for CASSEGAGMDEQFF.

The V gene is TRBV4-1, the J gene TRBJ2-5; 9 bases fit TRBD2. Losses at the gene ends were 0 bases for V and 2 bases for J; bases not matched to a gene: 7. The germline V gene has CDR1 MGHRA and CDR2 YSYEKL. The CDR3 runs 17 residues. CDR3 DNA: TGCGCCAGCAGCCAAGATCGGATAGCGGGAGTTCAAGAGACCCAGTACTTC. Its translation is CASSQDRIAGVQETQYF.

Details on this clone: Compared with germline, one end of the junction differs, possibly owing to a read error. This chain connects TRBV7-7 to TRBJ2-5; a weak D match, TRBD2 (5 bases). The germline CDR1 and CDR2 sequences are SSHAT and FNYEAQ (reference sequence). The CDR3 spans 14 residues. CDR3 DNA: TGTGCTAGCAGCTTAGAAGTCGGGGAAGAGACCCAGTACTTC. Protein: CASSLEVGEETQYF.

The gene calls are TRBV5-4 and TRBJ2-4, with D possibly matching TRBD2 (5 bases). Trimming removed 5 bases from V and 1 base from J, with 10 bases in between. The germline CDR1 and CDR2 sequences are SGHNT and YYREEE (reference sequence). The CDR3 totals 14 residues. Written as DNA, the CDR3 is TGTGCCAGCAGTCCGGGGTGGGCCAAAAACATTCAGTACTTC. Translation: CASSPGWAKNIQYF.

V usage is TRBV19 and J usage is TRBJ2-5; 12 nucleotides line up with TRBD1. V was pared by 9 bases and J by 4 bases, with 9 bases of the junction left unmatched. Looked up from germline, CDR1 is LNHDA and CDR2 is SQIVND (reference sequence). The CDR3 covers 15 residues. CDR3 protein: CASRPGQGAGETQYF. DNA for the CDR3: TGTGCCAGCAGGCCGGGACAGGGGGCGGGAGAGACCCAGTACTTC.

The gene calls are TRBV9 and TRBJ2-7; 11 nucleotides agree with TRBD2. The V and J ends lost 4 bases and 2 bases, in that order; junction bases with no gene match: 8. This CDR3 spans 16 amino acids. The V gene's germline CDR1 is SGDLS and CDR2 YYNGEE. This CDR3 reads CASSQETSGAPYEQYF. CDR3 coding DNA: TGTGCCAGCAGCCAGGAGACTAGCGGGGCGCCCTACGAGCAGTACTTC.

This clone occurred a few times. The chain employs TRBV19 and TRBJ1-3; 8 bases are shared with TRBD1. The V gene end was trimmed by 8 bases and the J gene end by 3 bases; junction bases not matched to a gene: 3. CDR1 and CDR2 (germline): LNHDA, SQIVND (reference sequence). The CDR3 loop spans 13 amino acids. CDR3 nucleotide sequence: TGTGCCAGTTCGGACAGGGTTGGAAACACCATATATTTT. Residues: CASSDRVGNTIYF.

V is TRBV27 and J is TRBJ2-1; TRBD2 aligns across 9 bases. The CDR3 is 13 residues long. Germline CDR1 is MNHEY and CDR2 is SMNVEV (reference sequence). Trimming took 6 bases from V and 6 from J; bases not matched to a gene: 3. The CDR3 bases are TGTGCCAGCAGCGCACTAGCGGGCAATGAGCAGTTCTTC. This codes for CASSALAGNEQFF.

The rearrangement uses TRBV6-5 and TRBJ2-7; TRBD2 aligns across 7 bases. Germline V gene data show CDR1 as MNHEY and CDR2 as SVGAGI. This CDR3 region has 15 residues. Trimming at V came to 0 bases and at J to 6 bases, leaving 8 bases not matched to a gene. The CDR3 coding sequence is TGTGCCAGCAGTTACTCCGAGATTACGGGGGGCGAGCAGTACTTC. Its protein is CASSYSEITGGEQYF.

CDR3 nucleotide sequence: TGTGCTAGTGGTCAGGGGGGCTACGAGCAGTACTTC. Its protein is CASGQGGYEQYF. This chain links TRBV12-5 with TRBJ2-7, with D perhaps TRBD1 (7 bases). Germline assignment: CDR1 LGHNT and CDR2 FRNRAP. Trimming removed 5 bases at V and 3 bases at J, with 8 bases between. The CDR3 extends over 12 amino acids.

V and J are TRBV9 and TRBJ1-2; D might be TRBD1 (5 bases). Trimming left V 8 bases short and J 4 bases short, with 9 bases between. Looked up from germline, CDR1 is SGDLS and CDR2 is YYNGEE. This CDR3 has 11 residues. The CDR3 spells CASRGLYGYTF. CDR3 nucleotides: TGTGCCAGTAGGGGACTCTATGGCTACACCTTC.

About this clone itself: The identical CDR3 is also encoded by other nucleotide sequences in the sample. The CDR3, as DNA: TGTGCCAGCAGCCCCGGCCTCCACTACGAGCAGTACTTC. This translates into CASSPGLHYEQYF. The J gene is TRBJ2-7, the V gene TRBV7-2; no firm D call. Trimming removed 5 bases from V and 3 bases from J, with 11 bases in between. The CDR3 runs to 13 residues. Germline CDR1 and CDR2: SGHTA and FQGNSA.

V usage is TRBV7-6 and J usage is TRBJ2-1; 8 bases are shared with TRBD2. CDR1 and CDR2 from the germline V gene are SGHVS and FNYEAQ. The ends lost 1 base at V and 6 bases at J; junction bases unmatched: 5. The CDR3 is 15 amino acids. The CDR3 protein is CASSLEAGVGNEQFF. In DNA form, the CDR3 reads TGTGCCAGCAGCTTAGAAGCGGGAGTTGGCAATGAGCAGTTCTTC.

V and J are TRBV13 and TRBJ2-5, with no clear D. Trimming shortened V by 0 bases and J by 2 bases, and 4 bases separated the two germline ends. The CDR3 spans 13 residues. Germline V gene lookup returns CDR1 PRHDT and CDR2 FYEKMQ (reference sequence). CDR3 in amino acids: CASSLGQQETQYF. For the CDR3, the DNA is TGTGCCAGCAGCTTAGGGCAGCAAGAGACCCAGTACTTC.

The chain links TRBV4-3 to TRBJ2-1; TRBD1 or TRBD2 may be the D gene (5 bases each). The CDR3 extends over 15 amino acids. Germline V gene sequence: CDR1 LGHNA, CDR2 YSLEER. V lost 0 bases to trimming and J lost 7 bases, with 13 bases between them. CDR3 amino acids: CASSQDGAPGNEQFF. CDR3 bases: TGCGCCAGCAGCCAAGACGGGGCCCCGGGGAATGAGCAGTTCTTC.

V is TRBV27 and J is TRBJ2-2, with D maybe TRBD1 (5 bases). The CDR3 is made up of 16 amino acids. Germline CDR1 MNHEY, CDR2 SMNVEV (reference sequence). V was pared by 4 bases and J by 5 bases, with 17 bases between. CDR3 DNA: TGTGCCAGCAGTTCCCGGGCCAGGGTGGGGACCGGGGAGCTGTTTTTT. Protein: CASSSRARVGTGELFF.